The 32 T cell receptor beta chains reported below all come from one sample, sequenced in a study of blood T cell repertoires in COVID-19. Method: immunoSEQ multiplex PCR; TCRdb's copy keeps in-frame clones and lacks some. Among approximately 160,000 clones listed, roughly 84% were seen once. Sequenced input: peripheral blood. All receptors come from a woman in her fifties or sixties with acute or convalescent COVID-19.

As DNA, the CDR3 is TGTGCCAGCAGTGACAGAGGTAGCCCGGGGGAGACCCAGTACTTC. This sequence encodes CASSDRGSPGETQYF. V gene TRBV6-4 combines with J gene TRBJ2-5, with D possibly TRBD2 on 5 matching bases. Deletions cut 2 bases from V and 5 bases from J, with 15 bases between. The CDR3 spans 15 residues. Germline-derived CDR1 and CDR2 are MRHNA and SNTAGT.

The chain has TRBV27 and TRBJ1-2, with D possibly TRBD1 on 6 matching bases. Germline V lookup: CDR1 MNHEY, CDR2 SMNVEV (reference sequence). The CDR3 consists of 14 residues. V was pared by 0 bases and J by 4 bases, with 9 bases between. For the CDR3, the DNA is TGTGCCAGCAGTTTATCGGGGGCAGCCTATGGCTACACCTTC. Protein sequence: CASSLSGAAYGYTF.

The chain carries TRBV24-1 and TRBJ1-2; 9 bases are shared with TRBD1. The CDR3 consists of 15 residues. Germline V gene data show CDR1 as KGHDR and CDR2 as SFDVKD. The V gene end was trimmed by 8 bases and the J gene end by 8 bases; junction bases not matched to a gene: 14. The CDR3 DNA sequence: TGTGCCACCATTCCGGGACAGGGAAAAGGGAAGGGCTACACCTTC. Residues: CATIPGQGKGKGYTF.

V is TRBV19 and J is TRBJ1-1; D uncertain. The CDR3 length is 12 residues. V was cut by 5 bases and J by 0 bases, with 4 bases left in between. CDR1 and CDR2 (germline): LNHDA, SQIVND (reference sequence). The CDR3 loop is CASSEVNTEAFF. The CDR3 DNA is TGTGCCAGTAGTGAGGTGAACACTGAAGCTTTCTTT.

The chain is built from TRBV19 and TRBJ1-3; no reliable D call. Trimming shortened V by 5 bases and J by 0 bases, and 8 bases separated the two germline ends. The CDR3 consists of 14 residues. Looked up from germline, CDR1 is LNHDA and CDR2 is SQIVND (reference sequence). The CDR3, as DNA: TGTGCCAGTAGTGACTGGAGCTCTGGAAACACCATATATTTT. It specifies CASSDWSSGNTIYF.

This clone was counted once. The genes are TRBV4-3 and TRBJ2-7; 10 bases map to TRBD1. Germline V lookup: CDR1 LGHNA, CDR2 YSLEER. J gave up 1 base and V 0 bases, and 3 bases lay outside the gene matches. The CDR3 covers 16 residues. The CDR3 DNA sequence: TGCGCCAGCAGCCAAGATTGGGGACAGGGGTCCTACGAGCAGTACTTC. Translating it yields CASSQDWGQGSYEQYF.

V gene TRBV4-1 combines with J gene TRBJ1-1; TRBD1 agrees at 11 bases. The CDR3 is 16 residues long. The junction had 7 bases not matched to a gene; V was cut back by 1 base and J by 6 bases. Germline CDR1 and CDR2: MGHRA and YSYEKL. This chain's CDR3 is CASSQARTGGAAEAFF. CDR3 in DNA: TGCGCCAGCAGCCAAGCCAGGACAGGGGGCGCCGCTGAAGCTTTCTTT.

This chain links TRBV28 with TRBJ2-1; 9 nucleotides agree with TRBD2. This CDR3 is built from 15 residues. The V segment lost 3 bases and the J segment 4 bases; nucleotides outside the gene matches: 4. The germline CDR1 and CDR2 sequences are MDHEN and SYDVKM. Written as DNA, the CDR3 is TGTGCCAGCAGTTTCATGCGGGGGGGTTACAATGAGCAGTTCTTC. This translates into CASSFMRGGYNEQFF. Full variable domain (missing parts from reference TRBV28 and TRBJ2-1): DVKVTQSSRYLVKRTGEKVFLECVQDMDHENMFWYRQDPGLGLRLIYFSYDVKMKEKGDIPEGYSVSREKKERFSLILESASTNQTSMYLCASSFMRGGYNEQFFGPGTRLTVL.

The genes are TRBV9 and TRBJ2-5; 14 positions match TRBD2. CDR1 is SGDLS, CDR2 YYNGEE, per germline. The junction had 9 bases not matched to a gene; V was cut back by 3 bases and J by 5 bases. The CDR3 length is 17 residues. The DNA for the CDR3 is TGTGCCAGCAGCGAGGGGACTAGCGGGGGATTGATCGAGACCCAGTACTTC. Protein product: CASSEGTSGGLIETQYF.

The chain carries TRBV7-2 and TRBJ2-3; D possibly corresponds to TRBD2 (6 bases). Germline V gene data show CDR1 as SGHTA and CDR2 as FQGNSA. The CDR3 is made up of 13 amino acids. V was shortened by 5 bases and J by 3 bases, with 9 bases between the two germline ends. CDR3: CASSPGTTDTQYF. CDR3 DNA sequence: TGTGCCAGCAGCCCTGGGACTACAGATACGCAGTATTTT.

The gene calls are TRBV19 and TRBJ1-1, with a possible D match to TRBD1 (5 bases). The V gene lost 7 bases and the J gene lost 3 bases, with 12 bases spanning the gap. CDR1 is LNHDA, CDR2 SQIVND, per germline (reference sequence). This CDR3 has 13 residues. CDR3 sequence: CASTLDTYTEAFF. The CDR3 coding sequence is TGTGCCAGTACCTTGGACACCTACACTGAAGCTTTCTTT.

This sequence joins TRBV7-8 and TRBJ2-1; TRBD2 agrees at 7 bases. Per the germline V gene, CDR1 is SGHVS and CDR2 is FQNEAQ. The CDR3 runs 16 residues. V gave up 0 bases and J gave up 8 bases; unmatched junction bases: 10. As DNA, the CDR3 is TGTGCCAGCAGCTTAGCCGGGGGGTTCTGGGTCGATGAGCAGTTCTTC. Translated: CASSLAGGFWVDEQFF. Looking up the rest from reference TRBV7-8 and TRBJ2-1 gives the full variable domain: GAGVSQSPRYKVAKRGQDVALRCDPISGHVSLFWYQQALGQGPEFLTYFQNEAQLDKSGLPSDRFFAERPEGSVSTLKIQRTQQEDSAVYLCASSLAGGFWVDEQFFGPGTRLTVL.

The CDR3 reads CSVERGARETQYF. In DNA form, the CDR3 reads TGCAGCGTAGAGCGGGGGGCCAGGGAGACCCAGTACTTC. The chain combines TRBV29-1 with TRBJ2-5; 9 positions agree with TRBD2. Germline V gene data show CDR1 as SQVTM and CDR2 as ANQGSEA. Trimming took 6 bases from V and 5 from J; bases not matched to a gene: 7. This CDR3 contains 13 residues.

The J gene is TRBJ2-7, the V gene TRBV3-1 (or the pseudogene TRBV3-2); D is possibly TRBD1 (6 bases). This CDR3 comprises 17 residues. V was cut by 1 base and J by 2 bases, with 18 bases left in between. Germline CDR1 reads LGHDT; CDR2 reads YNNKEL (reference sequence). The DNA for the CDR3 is TGTGCCAGCAGCCAAGCACCCCCGGGGCAGGGGCCCTACGAGCAGTACTTC. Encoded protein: CASSQAPPGQGPYEQYF.

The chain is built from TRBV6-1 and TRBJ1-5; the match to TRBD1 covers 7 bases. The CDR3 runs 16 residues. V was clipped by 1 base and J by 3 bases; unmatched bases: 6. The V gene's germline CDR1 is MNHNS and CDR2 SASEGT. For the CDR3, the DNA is TGTGCCAGCAGTGAAGTAGCAGGGGGTGCCAATCAGCCCCAGCATTTT. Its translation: CASSEVAGGANQPQHF.

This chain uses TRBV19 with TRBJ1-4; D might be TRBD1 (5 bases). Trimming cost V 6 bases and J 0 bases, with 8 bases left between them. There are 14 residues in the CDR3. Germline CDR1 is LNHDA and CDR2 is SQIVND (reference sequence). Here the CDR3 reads CASRAGSTNEKLFF. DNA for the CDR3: TGTGCCAGTAGGGCAGGGTCAACTAATGAAAAACTGTTTTTT.

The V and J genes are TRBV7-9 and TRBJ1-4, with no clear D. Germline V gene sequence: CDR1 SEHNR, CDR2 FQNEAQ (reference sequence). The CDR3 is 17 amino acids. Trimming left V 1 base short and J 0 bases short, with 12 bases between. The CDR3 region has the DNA TGTGCCAGCAGCTTAGTTATTACGGGTTCAACTAATGAAAAACTGTTTTTT. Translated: CASSLVITGSTNEKLFF.

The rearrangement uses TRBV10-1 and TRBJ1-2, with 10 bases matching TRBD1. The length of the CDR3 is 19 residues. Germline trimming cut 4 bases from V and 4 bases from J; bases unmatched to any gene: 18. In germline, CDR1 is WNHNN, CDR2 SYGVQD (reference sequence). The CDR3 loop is CASSGGRRDRGGVSYGYTF. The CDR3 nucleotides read TGCGCCAGCAGTGGTGGTCGTCGGGACAGGGGTGGAGTAAGCTATGGCTACACCTTC.

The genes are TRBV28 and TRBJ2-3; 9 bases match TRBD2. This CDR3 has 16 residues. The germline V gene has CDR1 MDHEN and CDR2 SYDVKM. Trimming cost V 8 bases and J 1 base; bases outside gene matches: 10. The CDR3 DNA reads TGTGCCAGCTTAGCTAGCGGGGATATTGGCACAGATACGCAGTATTTT. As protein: CASLASGDIGTDTQYF.

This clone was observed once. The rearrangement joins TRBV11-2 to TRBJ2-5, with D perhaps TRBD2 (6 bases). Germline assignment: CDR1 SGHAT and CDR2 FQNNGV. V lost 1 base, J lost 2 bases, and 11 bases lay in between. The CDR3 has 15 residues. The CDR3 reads CASSLGSSEQETQYF. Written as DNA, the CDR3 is TGTGCCAGCAGCTTAGGGTCTAGCGAGCAAGAGACCCAGTACTTC.

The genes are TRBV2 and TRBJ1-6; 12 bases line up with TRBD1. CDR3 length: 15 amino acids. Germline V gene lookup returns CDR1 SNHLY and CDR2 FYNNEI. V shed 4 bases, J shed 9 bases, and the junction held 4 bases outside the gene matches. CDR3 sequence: CASSAGQGAISPLHF. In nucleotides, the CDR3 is TGTGCCAGCAGTGCGGGACAGGGGGCAATTTCACCCCTCCACTTT.

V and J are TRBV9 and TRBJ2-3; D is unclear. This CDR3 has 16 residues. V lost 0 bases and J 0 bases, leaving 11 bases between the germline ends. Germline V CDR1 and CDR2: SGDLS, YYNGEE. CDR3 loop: CASSVAQTFSTDTQYF. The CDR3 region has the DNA TGTGCCAGCAGCGTAGCCCAGACATTTAGCACAGATACGCAGTATTTT.

This CDR3 is CASSYPGQDRGTEAFF. The CDR3 DNA sequence: TGTGCCAGCAGTTACCCGGGACAGGATAGGGGCACTGAAGCTTTCTTT. This chain links TRBV6-5 with TRBJ1-1; 8 bases are shared with TRBD1. CDR1 and CDR2 (germline): MNHEY, SVGAGI. This CDR3 spans 16 amino acids. V trimming: 2 bases; J trimming: 4 bases; junction bases outside the gene matches: 9.

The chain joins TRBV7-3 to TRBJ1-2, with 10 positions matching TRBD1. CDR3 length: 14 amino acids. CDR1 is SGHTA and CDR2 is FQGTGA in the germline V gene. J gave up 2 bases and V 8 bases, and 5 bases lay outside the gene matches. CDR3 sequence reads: CASGSGQGNYGYTF. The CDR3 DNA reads TGTGCCAGCGGATCGGGACAGGGGAACTATGGCTACACCTTC.

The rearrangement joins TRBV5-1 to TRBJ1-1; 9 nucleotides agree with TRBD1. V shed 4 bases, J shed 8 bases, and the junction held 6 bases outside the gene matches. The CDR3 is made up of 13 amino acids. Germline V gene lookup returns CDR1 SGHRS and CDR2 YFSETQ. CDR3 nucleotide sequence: TGCGCCAGCAGCCCGACTGGACAGGGGGAAGCTTTCTTT. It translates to CASSPTGQGEAFF.

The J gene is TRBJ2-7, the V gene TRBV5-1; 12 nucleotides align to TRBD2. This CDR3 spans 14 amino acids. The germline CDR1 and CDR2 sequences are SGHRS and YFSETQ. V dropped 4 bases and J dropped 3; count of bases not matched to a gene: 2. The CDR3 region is CASSVTSGGYEQYF. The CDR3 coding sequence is TGCGCCAGCAGCGTGACTAGCGGGGGCTACGAGCAGTACTTC.

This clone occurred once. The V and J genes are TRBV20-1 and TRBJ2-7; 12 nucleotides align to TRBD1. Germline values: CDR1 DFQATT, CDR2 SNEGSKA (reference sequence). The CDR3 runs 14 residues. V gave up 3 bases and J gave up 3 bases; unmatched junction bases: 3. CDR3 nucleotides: TGCAGTGCTAGTAGGGACAGGGGGCTCTACGAGCAGTACTTC. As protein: CSASRDRGLYEQYF.

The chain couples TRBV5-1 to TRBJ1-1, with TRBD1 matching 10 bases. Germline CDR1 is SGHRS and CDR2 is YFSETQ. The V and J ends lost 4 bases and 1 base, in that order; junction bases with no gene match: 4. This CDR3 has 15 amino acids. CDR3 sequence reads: CASSETGGRNTEAFF. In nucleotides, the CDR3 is TGCGCCAGCAGCGAGACAGGGGGCAGGAACACTGAAGCTTTCTTT.

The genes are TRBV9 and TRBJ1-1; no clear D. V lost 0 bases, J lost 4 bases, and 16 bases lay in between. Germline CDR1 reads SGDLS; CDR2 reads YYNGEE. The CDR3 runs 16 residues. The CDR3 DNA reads TGTGCCAGCAGCGTAGCCCCCCTTCGGGTCGGCACTGAAGCTTTCTTT. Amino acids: CASSVAPLRVGTEAFF.

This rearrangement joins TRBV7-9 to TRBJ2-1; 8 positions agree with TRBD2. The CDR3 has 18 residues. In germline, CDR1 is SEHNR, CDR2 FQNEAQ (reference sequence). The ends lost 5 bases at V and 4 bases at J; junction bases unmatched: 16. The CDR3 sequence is CASSEVGGVSVSYNEQFF. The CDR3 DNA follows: TGTGCCAGCAGCGAAGTCGGGGGGGTTTCTGTATCGTACAATGAGCAGTTCTTC.

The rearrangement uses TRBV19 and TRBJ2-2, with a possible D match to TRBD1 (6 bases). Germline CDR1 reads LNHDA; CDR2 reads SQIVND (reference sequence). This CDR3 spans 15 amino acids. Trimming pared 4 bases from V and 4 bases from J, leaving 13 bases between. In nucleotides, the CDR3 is TGTGCCAGTAGTACCAGGGGAGTGGGCACCGGGGAGCTGTTTTTT. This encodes CASSTRGVGTGELFF. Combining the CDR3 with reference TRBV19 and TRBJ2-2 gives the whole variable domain DGGITQSPKYLFRKEGQNVTLSCEQNLNHDAMYWYRQDPGQGLRLIYYSQIVNDFQKGDIAEGYSVSREKKESFPLTVTSAQKNPTAFYLCASSTRGVGTGELFFGEGSRLTVL.

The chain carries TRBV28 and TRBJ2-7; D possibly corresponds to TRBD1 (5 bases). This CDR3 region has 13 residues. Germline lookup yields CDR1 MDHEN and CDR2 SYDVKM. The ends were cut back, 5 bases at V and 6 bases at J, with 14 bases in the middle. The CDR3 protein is CASSRQGIAEQYF. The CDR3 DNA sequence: TGTGCCAGCAGTCGGCAGGGAATTGCCGAGCAGTACTTC. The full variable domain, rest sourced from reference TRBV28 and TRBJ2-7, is DVKVTQSSRYLVKRTGEKVFLECVQDMDHENMFWYRQDPGLGLRLIYFSYDVKMKEKGDIPEGYSVSREKKERFSLILESASTNQTSMYLCASSRQGIAEQYFGPGTRLTVT.